The clone carrying this T cell receptor (beta chain) was recorded many times. Its antigen remains unknown. This sample is drawn from a study of CD8 T cells in ankylosing spondylitis. General observations from the study: Some of these motif variants have turned up before, in reports on reactive arthritis synovial fluid and blood. In ankylosing spondylitis blood, a motif of roughly 8 highly homologous TCR beta variants appeared characteristic. Disease-associated clones were CD8+ and fairly uncommon in peripheral blood.

Construction of TCR beta libraries was performed using quantitative 5'-RACE with molecular barcodes. TCRdb re-called the 5' RACE reads through MiXCR, storing one row per CDR3 protein. The sample lists 200,000 to 250,000 distinct CDR3 sequences; 7.3% were seen once. There are 14 residues in the CDR3. V gave up 1 base and J gave up 7 bases, with 13 bases separating them. The source is a male donor with ankylosing spondylitis. The chain couples TRBV12-3 or TRBV12-4 to TRBJ1-2, with a possible D match to TRBD1 (6 bases). The sequenced sample consisted of blood, either unsorted or a sorted T cell fraction (not recorded which). CDR3 in DNA: TGTGCCAGCAGTTTAGGCAGGGGAGGTCGTGGCTACACCTTC. Encoded protein: CASSLGRGGRGYTF.